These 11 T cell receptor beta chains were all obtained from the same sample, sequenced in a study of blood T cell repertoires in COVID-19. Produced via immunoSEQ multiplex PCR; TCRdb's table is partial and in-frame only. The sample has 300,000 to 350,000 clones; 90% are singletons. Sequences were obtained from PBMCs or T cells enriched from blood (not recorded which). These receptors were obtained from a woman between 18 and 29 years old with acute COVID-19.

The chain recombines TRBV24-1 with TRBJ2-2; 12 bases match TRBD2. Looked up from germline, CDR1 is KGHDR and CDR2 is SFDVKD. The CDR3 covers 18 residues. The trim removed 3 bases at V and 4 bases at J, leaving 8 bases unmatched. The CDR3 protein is CATSDPRTSGTLTGELFF. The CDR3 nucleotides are TGTGCCACCAGTGATCCAAGGACTAGCGGGACCCTCACCGGGGAGCTGTTTTTT.

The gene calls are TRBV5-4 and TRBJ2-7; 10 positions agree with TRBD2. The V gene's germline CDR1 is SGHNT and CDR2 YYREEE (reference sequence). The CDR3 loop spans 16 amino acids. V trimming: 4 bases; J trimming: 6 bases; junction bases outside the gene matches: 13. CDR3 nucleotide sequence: TGTGCCAGCAGCCCAGGGGGGAGCGGGAGGGCCCTCGAGCAGTACTTC. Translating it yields CASSPGGSGRALEQYF. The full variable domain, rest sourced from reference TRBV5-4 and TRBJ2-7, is ETGVTQSPTHLIKTRGQQVTLRCSSQSGHNTVSWYQQALGQGPQFIFQYYREEENGRGNFPPRFSGLQFPNYSSELNVNALELDDSALYLCASSPGGSGRALEQYFGPGTRLTVT.

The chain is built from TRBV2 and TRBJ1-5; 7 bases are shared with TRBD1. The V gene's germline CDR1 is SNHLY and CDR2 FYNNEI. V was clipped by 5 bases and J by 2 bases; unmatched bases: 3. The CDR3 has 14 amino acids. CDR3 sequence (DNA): TGTGCCAGCAGTAAGGGGGCAGGCAATCAGCCCCAGCATTTT. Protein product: CASSKGAGNQPQHF.

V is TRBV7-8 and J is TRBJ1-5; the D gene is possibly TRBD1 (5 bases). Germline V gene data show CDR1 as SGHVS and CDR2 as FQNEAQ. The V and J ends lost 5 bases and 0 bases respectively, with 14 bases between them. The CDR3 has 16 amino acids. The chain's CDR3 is CASSPRQTYSNQPQHF. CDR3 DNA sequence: TGTGCCAGCAGCCCCAGACAGACTTATAGCAATCAGCCCCAGCATTTT.

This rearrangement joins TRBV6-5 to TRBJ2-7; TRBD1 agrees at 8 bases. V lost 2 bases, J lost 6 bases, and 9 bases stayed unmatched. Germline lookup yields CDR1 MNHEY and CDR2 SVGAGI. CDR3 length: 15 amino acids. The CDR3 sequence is CASSYAADRVPEQYF. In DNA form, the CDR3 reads TGTGCCAGCAGTTACGCGGCGGACAGGGTCCCCGAGCAGTACTTC.

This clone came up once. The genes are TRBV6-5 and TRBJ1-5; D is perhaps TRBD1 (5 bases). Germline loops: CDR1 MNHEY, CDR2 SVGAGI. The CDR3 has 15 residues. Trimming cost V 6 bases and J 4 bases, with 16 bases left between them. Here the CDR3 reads CASRPMGGSNQPQHF. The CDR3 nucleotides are TGTGCCAGCAGGCCAATGGGGGGATCGAATCAGCCCCAGCATTTT.

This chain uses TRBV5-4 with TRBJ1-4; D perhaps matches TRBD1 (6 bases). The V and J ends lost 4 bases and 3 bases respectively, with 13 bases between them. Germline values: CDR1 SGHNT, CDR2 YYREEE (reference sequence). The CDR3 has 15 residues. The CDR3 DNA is TGTGCCAGCAGCGGTTCAGGGGTTTCTAATGAAAAACTGTTTTTT. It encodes CASSGSGVSNEKLFF.

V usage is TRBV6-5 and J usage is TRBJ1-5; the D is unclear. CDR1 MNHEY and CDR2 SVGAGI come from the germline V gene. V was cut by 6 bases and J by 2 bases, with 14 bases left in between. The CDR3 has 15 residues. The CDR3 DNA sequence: TGTGCCAGCAGAATCAAACCCGCGGGCAATCAGCCCCAGCATTTT. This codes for CASRIKPAGNQPQHF.

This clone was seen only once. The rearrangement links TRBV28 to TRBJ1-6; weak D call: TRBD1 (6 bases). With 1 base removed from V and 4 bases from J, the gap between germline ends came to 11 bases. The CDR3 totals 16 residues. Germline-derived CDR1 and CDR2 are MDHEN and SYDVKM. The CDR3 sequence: CASSLSTGWYNSPLHF. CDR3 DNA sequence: TGTGCCAGCAGTTTATCTACAGGGTGGTATAATTCACCCCTCCACTTT. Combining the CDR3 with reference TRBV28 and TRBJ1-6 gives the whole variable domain DVKVTQSSRYLVKRTGEKVFLECVQDMDHENMFWYRQDPGLGLRLIYFSYDVKMKEKGDIPEGYSVSREKKERFSLILESASTNQTSMYLCASSLSTGWYNSPLHFGNGTRLTVT.

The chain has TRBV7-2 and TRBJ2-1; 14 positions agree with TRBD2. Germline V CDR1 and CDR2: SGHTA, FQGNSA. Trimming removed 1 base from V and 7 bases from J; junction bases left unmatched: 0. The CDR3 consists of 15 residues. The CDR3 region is CASSLGTSGGNEQFF. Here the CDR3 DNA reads TGTGCCAGCAGCTTAGGGACTAGCGGGGGGAATGAGCAGTTCTTC.

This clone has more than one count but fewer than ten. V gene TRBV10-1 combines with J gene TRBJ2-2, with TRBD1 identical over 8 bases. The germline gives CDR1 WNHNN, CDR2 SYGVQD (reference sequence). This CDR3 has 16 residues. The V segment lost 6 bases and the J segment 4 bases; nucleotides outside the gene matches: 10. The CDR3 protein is CASSEGQGIGTGELFF. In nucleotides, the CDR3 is TGCGCCAGCAGCGAAGGACAGGGAATCGGCACCGGGGAGCTGTTTTTT.